This T cell receptor (beta chain) was identified during a study of HIV-infected patients and healthy controls. The V gene lost 3 bases and the J gene lost 8 bases, with 13 bases spanning the gap. Germline CDR1 reads GTSNPN; CDR2 reads SVGIG (reference sequence). CDR3 length: 12 residues. TCRdb used MiXCR to reprocess the 5' RACE reads, holding one entry per CDR3 protein. This repertoire shows around 62,000 distinct CDR3 sequences, 19% found once; its top ten account for about 1.5%. This receptor was taken from a human donor in good health. Specimen: CD4+ T cells from blood. J is TRBJ1-2 and V is TRBV30, with D perhaps TRBD1 (5 bases). The CDR3 loop is CAWSPGQGGYTF. The CDR3 region has the DNA TGTGCCTGGAGCCCCGGACAAGGCGGCTACACCTTC.